The 3 T cell receptor beta chains below all came from one sample that was sequenced in a study of shared clonotypes between healthy human individuals. The method was immunoSEQ multiplex PCR; TCRdb's version includes in-frame clones alone and lacks a portion of them. Of 1,500,000 or so clones listed, approximately 98.5% are singletons. The sequencing input was naive CD4+ T cells sorted from blood. Specified subset: CD45RA+ positively selected. These receptors were taken from a man aged 25 to 45 in good health.

The V and J genes are TRBV5-4 and TRBJ1-2, with TRBD1 matching over 7 bases. The V gene's germline CDR1 is SGHNT and CDR2 YYREEE (reference sequence). CDR3 length: 15 residues. Unmatched junction bases numbered 11, after V lost 2 bases and J lost 7 bases. CDR3 bases: TGTGCCAGCAGCTTTCCCGACAGGGAGGGGAGTGGCTACACCTTC. Translation: CASSFPDREGSGYTF.

This chain uses TRBV18 with TRBJ1-5; D not resolved. This CDR3 contains 20 residues. The V gene's germline CDR1 is KGHSH and CDR2 LQKENI. Trimming left V 3 bases short and J 0 bases short, with 24 bases between. CDR3 loop: CASSPAIYDKGRLSNQPQHF. The CDR3 DNA reads TGTGCCAGCTCACCCGCTATTTATGATAAGGGAAGGCTTAGCAATCAGCCCCAGCATTTT.

The V call is TRBV28, the J call TRBJ2-7, with 8 positions matching TRBD1. Germline lookup yields CDR1 MDHEN and CDR2 SYDVKM. After removal of 6 bases from V and 4 bases from J, the junction contained 8 bases not matched to a gene. This CDR3 has 14 residues. CDR3 coding DNA: TGTGCCAGCAGGTCAGACAGGGGTCTTTACGAGCAGTACTTC. Its translation: CASRSDRGLYEQYF.